Listed here is a single T cell receptor (beta chain). Its recognized antigen is unknown. No base-level quality is on record; no much larger clone is a single base apart. This specimen belongs to a study of blood T cells in healthy people across ages (dated by TCRdb to between 2014 and 2017). As for the study more broadly: In model experiments, template switching captured roughly one uniquely barcoded TCR beta cDNA molecule for every two T cells. The donors were split into four age groups: young (average around 17 years), middle-aged (39), aged (approximately 60) and long-lived (roughly 86). To track age-related changes in TCR beta repertoire diversity, the study relied on deep sequencing normalized with unique cDNA molecular identifiers. Using the same blood draw, the study looked at two additional independent replicas of 1 million unique cDNA reads for two donors, one aged 18 to 30 and the other aged 80 or older. To avoid experimental bias, donors of different ages were randomly spread across the sequencing lanes.

Libraries were made using 5' RACE. For sequencing, an Illumina HiSeq 2500 was employed. A second PCR of about 7 to 12 cycles was performed with a sample-barcoded 5' primer and a J-beta primer mix. A unique molecular identifier was introduced onto each TCR beta cDNA molecule by a template-switch 5' adaptor carrying 12 random nucleotides. Each sample yielded at least 2.5 million CDR3-containing paired-end reads. All of the RNA was converted into first-strand cDNA using the Mint cDNA synthesis kit, with a TRBC-specific oligonucleotide serving as the primer. Following uracil-DNA glycosylase treatment, a first 18-cycle PCR with universal primers M1SS and BC2_uni_R was performed on all cDNA. The study's processing was this. Normalization of each sample was performed by random selection of 1 million high-quality reads, each carrying a distinct molecular identifier. Instead of being binned into consensus sequences, reads with shared molecular identifiers were discarded. MiTCR, run with a Q25 quality threshold and the strictest error-elimination algorithm, handled CDR3 identification, clonotype clustering and error correction. Lower-bound total TCR beta diversity was estimated with a nonparametric unseen species model using Euler transformation. TCRdb itself trimmed the public reads at Q25 with fastp, ran MiXCR and retained productive beta chains. Here each entry gathers all rows of one CDR3 protein and keeps the most common genes and DNA. None of the V and J calls come from the authors' own analysis; TCRdb made them. The table for this sample lists over 950,000 distinct CDR3 sequences; around 54% of them were counted only once. Of the sample, about a fifth falls within the top ten clones.

V is pruned by 5 bases and J by 5 bases, leaving 6 bases of the junction without a gene match. CDR1 and CDR2, per the germline V gene (reference sequence), are SEHNR and FQNEAQ. Including the terminal cysteine and phenylalanine, the CDR3 comprises 15 residues. Of all the DNA, just the CDR3 is kept, 45 bases in frame from base 1. Donors were about 36 systemically healthy Caucasian individuals from Russia aged roughly 6 to 95 years. Each donor gave about 11 milliliters of peripheral blood, drawn into EDTA-treated Vacutainer tubes. Ficoll-Paque density-gradient centrifugation was used to isolate PBMCs, with at least 7 million obtained per sample. Total RNA was extracted from PBMCs with Trizol reagent, with at least 6 micrograms obtained per sample. Naive CD45RAhigh/CD27high T cell percentages were measured by flow cytometry on a PBMC aliquot from every donor. Study-level results and caveats: Conclusive comparison of naive and antigen-experienced compartments was prevented by the profiling of bulk unsorted PBMCs. Observed TCR beta diversity correlated strongly with the percentage of naive T cells measured by flow cytometry. As age increased, observed TCR beta diversity per million T cells dropped in a roughly linear way, and a significant reduction was already evident by age 40. Donor CMV infection status was unknown, potentially confounding age-related changes in expanded clonotypes. The long-lived group showed more naive CD4+ T cells, fewer expanded clones and increased TCR diversity than the aged group, suggesting age selection. Estimates of total diversity based on one million sequenced T cells were considered lower bounds and underestimates.

The TCR sequence derives from a woman aged 55-69 years in good health. Input material: blood. This chain joins TRBV7-9 to TRBJ2-5; TRBD1 aligns with 12 central bases. The nucleotide sequence reads TGTGCCAGCAGCCGATCCGGGACAGGGGGCGAGACCCAGTACTTC. Its translation reads: CASSRSGTGGETQYF. This CDR3, with the reference TRBV7-9 and TRBJ2-5 proteins standing in past its ends, gives the full variable domain DTGVSQNPRHKITKRGQNVTFRCDPISEHNRLYWYRQTLGQGPEFLTYFQNEAQLEKSRLLSDRFSAERPKGSFSTLEIQRTEQGDSAMYLCASSRSGTGGETQYFGPGTRLLVL.